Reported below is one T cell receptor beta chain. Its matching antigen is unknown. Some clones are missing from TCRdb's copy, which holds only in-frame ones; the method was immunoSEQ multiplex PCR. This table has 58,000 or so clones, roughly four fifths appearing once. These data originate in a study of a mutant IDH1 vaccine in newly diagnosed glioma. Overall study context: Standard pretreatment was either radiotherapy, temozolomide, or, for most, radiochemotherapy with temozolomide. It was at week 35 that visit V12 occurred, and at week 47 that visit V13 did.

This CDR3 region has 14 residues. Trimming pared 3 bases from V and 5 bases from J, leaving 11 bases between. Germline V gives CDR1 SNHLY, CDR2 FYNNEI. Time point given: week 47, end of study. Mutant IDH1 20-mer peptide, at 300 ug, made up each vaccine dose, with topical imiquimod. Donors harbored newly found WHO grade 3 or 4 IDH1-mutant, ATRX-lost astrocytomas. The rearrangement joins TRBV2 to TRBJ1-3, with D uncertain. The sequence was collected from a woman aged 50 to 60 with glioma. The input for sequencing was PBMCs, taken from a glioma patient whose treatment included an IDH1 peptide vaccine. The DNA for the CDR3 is TGTGCCAGCAGTGAGTCCAGGTACAGAAACACCATATATTTT. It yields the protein CASSESRYRNTIYF.